The present TCR beta chain was sequenced within a study of OX40 agonist ivuxolimab in advanced cancers. Looking at the study overall: Patients achieving partial responses numbered three: one hepatocellular carcinoma case and two cutaneous melanoma cases.

The CDR3 loop spans 12 amino acids. Germline-derived CDR1 and CDR2 are MNHNY and SVGAGI (reference sequence). Trimming left V 0 bases short and J 1 base short, with 0 bases between. A note on this clone: Its specificity is not known.

Study-wide points: There were, on average, more expanded clones in CD8+ T cells than in CD4+.

Sequencing was performed with immunoSEQ multiplex PCR; in TCRdb, only in-frame clones are kept and a portion is missing. The sample holds about 62,000 clones, around 84% seen once. The rearrangement links TRBV6-6 to TRBJ1-1; D is ambiguous. The receptor was derived from an adult with an advanced solid tumor such as melanoma, head and neck, liver or kidney cancer. The sample consisted of CD4+ or CD8+ T cells sorted from blood, taken in a trial of the OX40 agonist ivuxolimab. Written as DNA, the CDR3 is TGTGCCAGCAGTTACTCGAACACTGAAGCTTTCTTT. Translated: CASSYSNTEAFF.